These 4 T cell receptor beta chains were all obtained from the same sample, sequenced in a study of T cells in Graves' hyperthyroidism and ophthalmopathy. There were TCR beta CDR3 regions amplified from RNA transcripts. An initial round of RT-PCR targeting the TCR CDR3 relied on the HTBI primer set. TCRdb passed the multiplex PCR reads through MiXCR, listing each CDR3 protein once. The sample yields hundreds of thousands of distinct CDR3 sequences, over 35% seen once. The sample comprised blood. The receptors here all came from a man between 18 and 29 years old with Graves' hyperthyroidism.

This clonotype was detected many times. The V gene is TRBV20-1, the J gene TRBJ1-2; D gene ambiguous. CDR3 length: 13 residues. Deletions cut 5 bases from V and 8 bases from J, with 18 bases between. In germline, CDR1 is DFQATT, CDR2 SNEGSKA (reference sequence). The CDR3 sequence is CSAPTRAIGGYTF. Here the CDR3 DNA reads TGCAGTGCTCCAACTAGGGCAATAGGGGGCTACACCTTC.

In this sample, this clonotype turned up a few times. The CDR3 spells CASSSSGGAAGTQYF. DNA for the CDR3: TGTGCCAGCAGCTCTAGCGGGGGGGCCGCCGGGACCCAGTACTTC. The J gene is TRBJ2-5, the V gene TRBV9; 12 nucleotides agree with TRBD2. CDR3 length: 15 residues. With V trimmed by 4 bases and J by 7 bases, 8 bases remained unmatched. From germline, CDR1 is SGDLS and CDR2 YYNGEE.

The chain carries TRBV15 and TRBJ1-5, with a possible D match to TRBD1 (5 bases). The CDR3 length is 20 residues. The V gene lost 0 bases and the J gene lost 2 bases, with 23 bases spanning the gap. CDR1 is LNHNV and CDR2 is YYDKDF in the germline V gene (reference sequence). CDR3 region: CATSRDRVGDPRYGNQPQHF. The CDR3 DNA is TGTGCCACCAGCAGAGACAGGGTGGGGGATCCTCGGTATGGCAATCAGCCCCAGCATTTT.

Many counts were recorded for this clonotype. The chain combines TRBV9 with TRBJ2-5, with 8 bases identical to TRBD1. Germline V gene data show CDR1 as SGDLS and CDR2 as YYNGEE. The CDR3 totals 14 residues. V gave up 4 bases and J gave up 4 bases; unmatched junction bases: 6. CDR3 nucleotides: TGTGCCAGCAGCCCCGACAGGGGAGGAGAGACCCAGTACTTC. Amino acid sequence: CASSPDRGGETQYF.